Listed below are T cell receptor beta chains from one sample, sequenced in a study of blood T cell repertoires in COVID-19. Some clones are missing from TCRdb's copy, which holds only in-frame ones; the method was immunoSEQ multiplex PCR. This sample has about 400,000 clones, with approximately 88% found just once. Sequencing was performed on PBMCs or T cells enriched from blood (not recorded which). These receptor sequences come from a woman between 35 and 50 years old with acute COVID-19. CDR3s include the opening cysteine and the closing phenylalanine or tryptophan. A D gene is named only where the DNA matches it firmly. Some rows have no size entry. The others give once, few or many, or a class for an expanded clone.

clone_size j_call v_call d_call cdr3_nt cdr3_aa
. TRBJ1-3 TRBV6-5 . TGTGCCAGCAGTTTCCAGGGGCAAAACACCATATATTTT CASSFQGQNTIYF
. TRBJ2-7 TRBV10-3 TRBD1 TGTGCCATCAGTGATCCGGGGGGACAGGGGTCCTACGAGCAGTACTTC CAISDPGGQGSYEQYF
once TRBJ1-6 TRBV5-8 . TGTGCCAGCAGCTTTAGCTTCGCCTTGAATTCACCCCTCCACTTT CASSFSFALNSPLHF
. TRBJ1-4 TRBV6-5 . TGTGCCAGCACCAGAGGGCAGGGGTATGAAAAACTGTTTTTT CASTRGQGYEKLFF
. TRBJ1-2 TRBV3-1/TRBV3-2 TRBD1 TGTGCCAGCAGCCAATTACAGGGGCTCTATGGCTACACCTTC CASSQLQGLYGYTF
. TRBJ1-2 TRBV29-1 . TGCAGCGTTTATTCGGTCAACTATGGCTACACCTTC CSVYSVNYGYTF
. TRBJ2-2 TRBV7-7 TRBD1 TGTGCCAGCAGCCCAGGGGGTGCGGGCACCGGGGAGCTGTTTTTT CASSPGGAGTGELFF
. TRBJ1-1 TRBV29-1 TRBD1 TGCAGCGTTGGTTCAGGGGGCACTGAAGCTTTCTTT CSVGSGGTEAFF
. TRBJ2-3 TRBV24-1 TRBD2 TGTGCCACCAGTGAGTCCGGGACTAGCGGGGGGGCGGGAAGAAACACAGATACGCAGTATTTT CATSESGTSGGAGRNTDTQYF
. TRBJ2-7 TRBV5-7 TRBD2 TGTGCCAGCAGCCCCGCCGCGCCGTCTAGCGGGGGCGCCTACGAGCAGTACTTC CASSPAAPSSGGAYEQYF
. TRBJ2-3 TRBV30 TRBD1 TGTGCCTGGAGTATGGGACAGGGGGGGACAGATACGCAGTATTTT CAWSMGQGGTDTQYF
. TRBJ2-5 TRBV7-2 . TGTGCCAGCAGCCTAGACCAGGGCGTTTGGGAGACCCAGTACTTC CASSLDQGVWETQYF
. TRBJ1-3 TRBV6-1 . TGTGCCAGCAGTGAAAGACGGACAGTCAGAAACACCATATATTTT CASSERRTVRNTIYF
. TRBJ2-5 TRBV30 . TGTGCCTGGAGTGAAGGGGGCCAAGAGACCCAGTACTTC CAWSEGGQETQYF
. TRBJ1-4 TRBV30 . TGTGCCTGGAGTGGATTACTGACCGGAGGAGAAAAACTGTTTTTT CAWSGLLTGGEKLFF
. TRBJ1-3 TRBV7-2 . TGTGCCAGCAGTTTAAAGCCCTCTGGAAACACCATATATTTT CASSLKPSGNTIYF
once TRBJ2-3 TRBV3-1/TRBV3-2 . TGTGCCAGCAGCATAGTTCGAGGGGATACGCAGTATTTT CASSIVRGDTQYF
. TRBJ1-6 TRBV6-1 . TGTGCCAGCAGTGAAGCTGCCAGCTCCTATAATTCACCCCTCCACTTT CASSEAASSYNSPLHF
once TRBJ1-1 TRBV5-4 . TGTGCCAGCAGCTCGATTTGGGCGGGAACCGGTGAAGCTTTCTTT CASSSIWAGTGEAFF
. TRBJ2-3 TRBV19 . TGTGCCAGTAGTATTCGGGACTTCTCAGATACGCAGTATTTT CASSIRDFSDTQYF
once TRBJ1-1 TRBV7-9 TRBD1 TGTGCCAGCAGCTCCAGGACAGGGGAGGGGAACACTGAAGCTTTCTTT CASSSRTGEGNTEAFF
. TRBJ1-1 TRBV6-5 . TGTGCCAGCAGGACCGGGACAAAGAACACTGAAGCTTTCTTT CASRTGTKNTEAFF
. TRBJ1-5 TRBV27 . TGTGCCAGCAGCCACAGGGAGTACAATCAGCCCCAGCATTTT CASSHREYNQPQHF
. TRBJ2-2 TRBV30 . TGTGCCTGGAACTTGTTCGCGAACACCGGGGAGCTGTTTTTT CAWNLFANTGELFF
. TRBJ1-5 TRBV5-8 . TGTGCCAGCAGCGTGGGACGTAGGGGTAATCAGCCCCAGCATTTT CASSVGRRGNQPQHF
. TRBJ2-2 TRBV19 . TGTGCCAGTGAAACACCTAGCGTAGAGAACACCGGGGAGCTGTTTTTT CASETPSVENTGELFF
. TRBJ1-1 TRBV6-5 . TGTGCCAGCAGTTACTTGACAGTTATGAACACTGAAGCTTTCTTT CASSYLTVMNTEAFF
few TRBJ1-2 TRBV19 . TGTGCCAGTAAAGGAGACTCTACTTTGCCAGGCTACACCTTC CASKGDSTLPGYTF
. TRBJ1-2 TRBV14 TRBD1 TGTGCCAGCAGCCATCTGACAGGGGGCTTGGGCTACACCTTC CASSHLTGGLGYTF
. TRBJ2-3 TRBV29-1 . TGCAGCGTTGTTGTAACTACCCCGTCCACAGATACGCAGTATTTT CSVVVTTPSTDTQYF
. TRBJ1-1 TRBV7-9 . TGTGCCAGCAGCTTCAGCAGGGTAAGGAACACTGAAGCTTTCTTT CASSFSRVRNTEAFF
. TRBJ2-1 TRBV20-1 . TGCAGTGCTAGTAAGCCCACCTCCTACAATGAGCAGTTCTTC CSASKPTSYNEQFF
once TRBJ1-1 TRBV2 TRBD1 TGTGCCAGTGGGGGACAGGGGATGAAAGCTTTCTTT CASGGQGMKAFF
. TRBJ1-1 TRBV5-1 TRBD1 TGCGCCAGCAGCCAGGGGGCGGGCACTGAAGCTTTCTTT CASSQGAGTEAFF
. TRBJ1-4 TRBV7-6 TRBD1 TGTGCCAGCAGCCAGAGGGGCCAGGGGGCTGAAAAACTGTTTTTT CASSQRGQGAEKLFF
. TRBJ2-7 TRBV3-1/TRBV3-2 . TGTGCCAGCAGCCAAGAAGCACAGACGAGCTCCTACGAGCAGTACTTC CASSQEAQTSSYEQYF
. TRBJ2-5 TRBV5-1 TRBD2 TGCGCCAGCAGCTTGGATGGGCGGGGGGAGACCCAGTACTTC CASSLDGRGETQYF
. TRBJ1-5 TRBV2 . TGTGCCAGCCGGGCAGGGACTAATCAGCCCCAGCATTTT CASRAGTNQPQHF
. TRBJ1-2 TRBV28 TRBD1 TGTGCCAGCAGTGGGACAGGGTCAAGACATAGCTACACCTTC CASSGTGSRHSYTF
. TRBJ1-1 TRBV28 . TGTGCCAGCACCCACCCCGACAGTTCCGCTGAAGCTTTCTTT CASTHPDSSAEAFF
. TRBJ1-2 TRBV11-2 TRBD1 TGTGCCAGCAGCTTAGGGGTGGCAACCGGACAGGGTGGCTACACCTTC CASSLGVATGQGGYTF
. TRBJ2-5 TRBV2 . TGTGCCAGCAGAGACCAGGGAGGTCAAGAGACCCAGTACTTC CASRDQGGQETQYF
. TRBJ1-4 TRBV13 . TGTGCCAGCAGCTTGGGGGGGTTTACAACTAATGAAAAACTGTTTTTT CASSLGGFTTNEKLFF
. TRBJ2-5 TRBV5-1 . TGCGCCAGCAGCCCTCGGGCGGGGCAAGAGACCCAGTACTTC CASSPRAGQETQYF
few TRBJ1-3 TRBV13 . TGTGCCAGCAGCGAACAGGGAAACACCATATATTTT CASSEQGNTIYF
. TRBJ1-4 TRBV4-1 . TGCGCCAGCGGGTTGGTTTTTGACCCTGGAGATGAAAAACTGTTTTTT CASGLVFDPGDEKLFF
few TRBJ1-4 TRBV5-1 . TGCGCCAGCAGGGTACCAGGGGAAAAACTGTTTTTT CASRVPGEKLFF
. TRBJ1-5 TRBV2 . TGTGCCAGCAGTGCTGACAGGCGTTTTTCGGATCAGCCCCAGCATTTT CASSADRRFSDQPQHF
. TRBJ1-2 TRBV3-1/TRBV3-2 TRBD1 TGTGCCAGCAGCCAGGAAATGGGACAGGGTATAGATCCGCGCCATGGCTACACCTTC CASSQEMGQGIDPRHGYTF
. TRBJ2-3 TRBV27 . TGTGCCAGCAGTGAGAGCACAGATACGCAGTATTTT CASSESTDTQYF
. TRBJ1-3 TRBV7-9 . TGTGCCAGCAGCTTAGAAGCAGGGATGGGAAACACCATATATTTT CASSLEAGMGNTIYF
. TRBJ1-3 TRBV5-8 . TGTGCCAGCAGCTTTCAGGGGACTGGAAACACCATATATTTT CASSFQGTGNTIYF
. TRBJ1-2 TRBV25-1 TRBD1 TGTGCCAGCAGTGAATATGGGGGACAGGGGAAGTATGGCTACACCTTC CASSEYGGQGKYGYTF
. TRBJ2-5 TRBV30 . TGTGCCTGGAGTGTTAACCTAAAAGAGACCCAGTACTTC CAWSVNLKETQYF
. TRBJ2-3 TRBV12-5 . TGTGCTAGTGGTTGGGGGGACGTCACAGATACGCAGTATTTT CASGWGDVTDTQYF
. TRBJ2-7 TRBV3-1/TRBV3-2 TRBD1 TGTGCCAGCAGCCTAGACAGGGGGTACGAGCAGTACTTC CASSLDRGYEQYF
. TRBJ1-4 TRBV28 . TGTGCCAGCAGTTTATTGGTGGGGGGGACTAATGAAAAACTGTTTTTT CASSLLVGGTNEKLFF
. TRBJ2-7 TRBV6-5 TRBD1 TGTGCCAGCAGGCCCCGGGACAGGGGGGGGGAGCAGTACTTC CASRPRDRGGEQYF